This T cell receptor beta chain comes out of a study of PD-L1 blockade in urothelial cancer. Study information: Researchers looked at the blood 3 weeks (second dose) and 6 weeks after treatment began. Researchers found blood samples held a median of about 130,000 T cells.

From germline, CDR1 is MGHRA and CDR2 YSYEKL. The CDR3 sequence is 15 residues long. V shed 1 base and J 4 bases; nucleotides not matched to a gene: 5. About this clone: The target antigen is unknown.

Time point reported: pretreatment peripheral blood. What went into each PCR as a spike was synthetic TCR analog templates. Clones were sequenced by immunoSEQ multiplex PCR, and TCRdb holds only the in-frame ones, with some missing. The profile shows about 81,000 clones, 85% of them singletons. Study findings and constraints: TCR clonality was measured in pretreatment peripheral blood. Clonality below the median predicted better survival.

The chain has TRBV4-1 and TRBJ2-3; the match to TRBD2 covers 7 bases. This specimen was PBMCs, taken around atezolizumab (anti-PD-L1) treatment. The sequence came from a man aged 35 to 55 with urothelial cancer. In nucleotides, the CDR3 is TGCGCCAGCAGCCAAGTATTAACTAGCGCAGATACGCAGTATTTT. Residues: CASSQVLTSADTQYF.